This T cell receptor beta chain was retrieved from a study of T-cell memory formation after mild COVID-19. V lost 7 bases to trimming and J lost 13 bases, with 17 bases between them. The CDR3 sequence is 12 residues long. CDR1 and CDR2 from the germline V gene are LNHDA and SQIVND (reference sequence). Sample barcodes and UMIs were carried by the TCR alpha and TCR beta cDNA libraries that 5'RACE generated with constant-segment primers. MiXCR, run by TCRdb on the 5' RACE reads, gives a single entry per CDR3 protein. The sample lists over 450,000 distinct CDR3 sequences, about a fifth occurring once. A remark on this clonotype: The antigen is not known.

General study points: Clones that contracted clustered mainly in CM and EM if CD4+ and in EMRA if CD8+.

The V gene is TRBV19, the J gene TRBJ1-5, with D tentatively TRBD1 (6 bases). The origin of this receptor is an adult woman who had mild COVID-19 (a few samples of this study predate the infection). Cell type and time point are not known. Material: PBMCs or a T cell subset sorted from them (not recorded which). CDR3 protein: CASTHLGQIQHF. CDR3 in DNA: TGTGCCAGTACCCACCTTGGACAGATTCAGCATTTT.